This T cell receptor (beta chain) comes out of a study of cytomegalovirus exposure and HLA in healthy donors. CDR3 length: 15 residues. Germline CDR1 is SGHDT and CDR2 is YYEEEE. V gave up 0 bases and J gave up 8 bases, with 17 bases separating them. Produced via immunoSEQ multiplex PCR; TCRdb's table is partial and in-frame only. The sample lists about 160,000 clones, about 85% occurring once. This chain connects TRBV5-6 to TRBJ1-2, with D uncertain. This TCR was recovered from a man aged 25 to 45 in good health and CMV-seropositive. The sequencing sample was made of PBMCs. CDR3 region: CASSLESGFMTGYTF. The DNA of the CDR3 is TGTGCCAGCAGCTTGGAGTCAGGTTTTATGACAGGCTACACCTTC.